A single sample gave rise to the 7 T cell receptor beta chains below, sequenced in a study of chemoradiotherapy in HPV16-positive cancers. Sequencing used immunoSEQ multiplex PCR; TCRdb keeps in-frame clones, though not all of them. The sample lists about 10,000 clones, 65% to 80% occurring once. The sample consisted of tumor tissue, taken from a patient who underwent chemoradiotherapy. The receptors stem from a human donor with HPV-associated anogenital cancer.

The rearrangement joins TRBV12-5 to TRBJ1-5; D possibly corresponds to TRBD1 (5 bases). Germline values: CDR1 LGHNT, CDR2 FRNRAP. V was cut by 7 bases and J by 5 bases, with 18 bases left in between. CDR3 length: 15 amino acids. CDR3 DNA sequence: TGTGCTAGTGCCCCGCCCGGGACCCCGGATCAGCCCCAGCATTTT. It translates to CASAPPGTPDQPQHF. Complete variable domain (other parts from reference TRBV12-5 and TRBJ1-5): DARVTQTPRHKVTEMGQEVTMRCQPILGHNTVFWYRQTMMQGLELLAYFRNRAPLDDSGMPKDRFSAEMPDATLATLKIQPSEPRDSAVYFCASAPPGTPDQPQHFGDGTRLSIL.

This chain uses TRBV5-6 with TRBJ2-3; the D gene is possibly TRBD1 (6 bases). This CDR3 is 16 amino acids long. The germline V gene encodes CDR1 SGHDT and CDR2 YYEEEE. The germline V and J ends were trimmed by 3 bases and 0 bases, with 14 bases remaining between them. The CDR3 region is CASSWVQGPSTDTQYF. The DNA for the CDR3 is TGTGCCAGCAGCTGGGTACAGGGCCCTAGCACAGATACGCAGTATTTT.

The V call is TRBV6-5, the J call TRBJ2-3; D possibly corresponds to TRBD1 (5 bases). Trimming pared 6 bases from V and 2 bases from J, leaving 15 bases between. This CDR3 is 15 amino acids long. CDR1 is MNHEY and CDR2 is SVGAGI in the germline V gene. CDR3 in amino acids: CASRLQTGTTDTQYF. In DNA, the CDR3 is TGTGCCAGCAGACTCCAAACAGGCACCACAGATACGCAGTATTTT.

The genes are TRBV7-9 and TRBJ2-3; D could derive from TRBD1 or TRBD2 (5 bases each). The CDR3 contains 13 residues. Germline V lookup: CDR1 SEHNR, CDR2 FQNEAQ (reference sequence). V lost 6 bases and J lost 3, with 10 bases in between. CDR3 DNA sequence: TGTGCCAGCAGATCGGGACGGACAGATACGCAGTATTTT. Amino acids: CASRSGRTDTQYF.

On this clone: This specimen includes other DNA sequences encoding the same CDR3. J is TRBJ1-5 and V is TRBV27, with 8 bases identical to TRBD1. The J segment lost 5 bases and the V segment lost 9 bases, leaving 6 bases of the junction unmatched. The germline V gene encodes CDR1 MNHEY and CDR2 SMNVEV (reference sequence). CDR3 size: 13 residues. The CDR3 coding sequence is TGTGCCAGTAGTAACAGGGGGGATCAGCCCCAGCATTTT. As protein: CASSNRGDQPQHF.

The rearrangement joins TRBV11-2 to TRBJ2-7, with TRBD2 matching 9 bases. Looked up from germline, CDR1 is SGHAT and CDR2 is FQNNGV. V shed 3 bases and J 5 bases; nucleotides not matched to a gene: 8. The CDR3 length is 15 residues. CDR3 nucleotide sequence: TGTGCCAGCAGCTTGGCCTTGCGGGGGGGCGACGAGCAGTACTTC. It translates to CASSLALRGGDEQYF.

This chain uses TRBV28 with TRBJ1-4; a possible D gene is TRBD1 (6 bases). The V end was cut by 3 bases, the J end by 7 bases, with 15 bases between. This CDR3 has 15 amino acids. Looked up from germline, CDR1 is MDHEN and CDR2 is SYDVKM. The CDR3 here is CASSLSGAGIEKLFF. Written as DNA, the CDR3 is TGTGCCAGCAGTTTGTCGGGGGCTGGTATTGAAAAACTGTTTTTT.